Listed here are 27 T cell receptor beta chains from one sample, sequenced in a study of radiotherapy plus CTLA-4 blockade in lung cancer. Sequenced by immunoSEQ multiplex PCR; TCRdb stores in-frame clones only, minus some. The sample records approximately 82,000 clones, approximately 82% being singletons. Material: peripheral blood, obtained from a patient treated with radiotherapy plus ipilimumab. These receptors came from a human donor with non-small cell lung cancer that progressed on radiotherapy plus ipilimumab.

The CDR3 DNA reads TGTGCCAGCAGTCCTCTCACAGGGGCCTTATTTGCAACTAATGAAAAACTGTTTTTT. It translates to CASSPLTGALFATNEKLFF. The chain uses TRBV2 and TRBJ1-4; 7 nucleotides line up with TRBD1. Germline V CDR1 and CDR2: SNHLY, FYNNEI. CDR3 size: 19 residues. J gave up 0 bases and V 5 bases, and 15 bases lay outside the gene matches.

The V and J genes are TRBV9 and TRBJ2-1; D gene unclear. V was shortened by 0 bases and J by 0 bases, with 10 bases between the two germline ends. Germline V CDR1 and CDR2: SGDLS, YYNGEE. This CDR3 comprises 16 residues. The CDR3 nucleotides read TGTGCCAGCAGCGTAGGACTGCCATACTCCTACAATGAGCAGTTCTTC. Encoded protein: CASSVGLPYSYNEQFF.

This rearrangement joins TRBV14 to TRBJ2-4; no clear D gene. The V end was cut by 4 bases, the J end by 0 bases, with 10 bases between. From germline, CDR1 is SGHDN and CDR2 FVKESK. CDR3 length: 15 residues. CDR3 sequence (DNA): TGTGCCAGCAGCCCCCTAGGTTCAGCCAAAAACATTCAGTACTTC. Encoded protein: CASSPLGSAKNIQYF.

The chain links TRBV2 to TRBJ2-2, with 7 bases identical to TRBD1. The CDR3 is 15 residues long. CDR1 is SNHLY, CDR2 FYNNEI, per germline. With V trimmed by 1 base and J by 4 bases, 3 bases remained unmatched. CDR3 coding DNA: TGTGCCAGCAGTGAAGGGACAGGAGCCACCGGGGAGCTGTTTTTT. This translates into CASSEGTGATGELFF.

The CDR3 here is CASSLGTSGGEIYEQYF. Written as DNA, the CDR3 is TGTGCCAGCAGCTTAGGAACTAGCGGGGGGGAAATCTACGAGCAGTACTTC. J is TRBJ2-7 and V is TRBV11-2; TRBD2 agrees at 13 bases. CDR3 size: 17 residues. Germline V gene lookup returns CDR1 SGHAT and CDR2 FQNNGV. The V gene end was trimmed by 1 base and the J gene end by 3 bases; junction bases not matched to a gene: 6.

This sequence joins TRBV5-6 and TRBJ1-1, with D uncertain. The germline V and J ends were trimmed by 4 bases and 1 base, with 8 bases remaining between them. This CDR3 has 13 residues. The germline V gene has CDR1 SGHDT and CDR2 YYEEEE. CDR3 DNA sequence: TGTGCCAGCAGCCGGTGGGGGAACACTGAAGCTTTCTTT. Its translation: CASSRWGNTEAFF.

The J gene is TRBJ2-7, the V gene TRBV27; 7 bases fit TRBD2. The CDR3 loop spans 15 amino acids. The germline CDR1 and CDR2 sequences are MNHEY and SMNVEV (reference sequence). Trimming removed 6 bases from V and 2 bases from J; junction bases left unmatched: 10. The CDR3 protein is CASRRGAGAPYEQYF. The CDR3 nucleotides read TGTGCCAGCAGGAGAGGGGCGGGAGCCCCCTACGAGCAGTACTTC.

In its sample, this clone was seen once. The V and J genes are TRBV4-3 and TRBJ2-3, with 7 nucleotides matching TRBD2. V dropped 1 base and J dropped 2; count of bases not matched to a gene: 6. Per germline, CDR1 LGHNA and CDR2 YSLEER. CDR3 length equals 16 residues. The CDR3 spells CASSQGASGHTDTQYF. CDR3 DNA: TGCGCCAGCAGCCAAGGGGCTAGCGGACACACAGATACGCAGTATTTT.

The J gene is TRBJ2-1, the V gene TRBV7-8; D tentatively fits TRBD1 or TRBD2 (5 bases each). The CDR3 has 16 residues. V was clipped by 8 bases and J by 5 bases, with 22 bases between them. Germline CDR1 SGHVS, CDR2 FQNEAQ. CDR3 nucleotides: TGTGCCAGCTGCAAAAAACTCCCGGGACGGGACAATGAGCAGTTCTTC. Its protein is CASCKKLPGRDNEQFF. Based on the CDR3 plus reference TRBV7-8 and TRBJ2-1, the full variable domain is GAGVSQSPRYKVAKRGQDVALRCDPISGHVSLFWYQQALGQGPEFLTYFQNEAQLDKSGLPSDRFFAERPEGSVSTLKIQRTQQEDSAVYLCASCKKLPGRDNEQFFGPGTRLTVL.

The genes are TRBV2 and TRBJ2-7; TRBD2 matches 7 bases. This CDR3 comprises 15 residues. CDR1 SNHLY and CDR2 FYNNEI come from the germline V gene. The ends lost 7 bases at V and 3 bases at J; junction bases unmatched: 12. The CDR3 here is CASTNKRGYNYEQYF. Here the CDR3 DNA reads TGTGCCAGCACCAACAAGCGGGGCTATAACTACGAGCAGTACTTC.

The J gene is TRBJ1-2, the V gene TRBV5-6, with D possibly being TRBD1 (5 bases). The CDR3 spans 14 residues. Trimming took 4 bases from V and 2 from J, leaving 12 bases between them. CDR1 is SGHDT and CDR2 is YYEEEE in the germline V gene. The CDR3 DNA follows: TGTGCCAGCAGCCCAGGGTATGGGAACTATGGCTACACCTTC. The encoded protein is CASSPGYGNYGYTF. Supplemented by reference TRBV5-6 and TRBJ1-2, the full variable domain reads DAGVTQSPTHLIKTRGQQVTLRCSPKSGHDTVSWYQQALGQGPQFIFQYYEEEERQRGNFPDRFSGHQFPNYSSELNVNALLLGDSALYLCASSPGYGNYGYTFGSGTRLTVV.

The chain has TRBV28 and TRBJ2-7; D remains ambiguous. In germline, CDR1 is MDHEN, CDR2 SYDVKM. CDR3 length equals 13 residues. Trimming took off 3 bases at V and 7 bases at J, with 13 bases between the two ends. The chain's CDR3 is CASSFGDTTEQYF. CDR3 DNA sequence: TGTGCCAGCAGTTTTGGAGACACCACTGAGCAGTACTTC.

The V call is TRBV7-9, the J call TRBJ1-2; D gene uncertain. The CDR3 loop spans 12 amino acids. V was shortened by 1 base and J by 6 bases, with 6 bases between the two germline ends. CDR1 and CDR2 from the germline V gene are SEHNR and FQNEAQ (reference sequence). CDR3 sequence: CASSLGADGYTF. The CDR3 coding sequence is TGTGCCAGCAGCTTAGGCGCGGATGGCTACACCTTC.

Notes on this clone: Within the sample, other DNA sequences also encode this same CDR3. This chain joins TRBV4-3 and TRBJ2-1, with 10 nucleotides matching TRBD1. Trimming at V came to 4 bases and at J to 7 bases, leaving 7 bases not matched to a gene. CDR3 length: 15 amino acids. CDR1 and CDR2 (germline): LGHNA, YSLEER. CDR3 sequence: CASSRTGTGVNEQFF. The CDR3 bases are TGCGCCAGCAGCCGCACCGGGACAGGGGTGAATGAGCAGTTCTTC.

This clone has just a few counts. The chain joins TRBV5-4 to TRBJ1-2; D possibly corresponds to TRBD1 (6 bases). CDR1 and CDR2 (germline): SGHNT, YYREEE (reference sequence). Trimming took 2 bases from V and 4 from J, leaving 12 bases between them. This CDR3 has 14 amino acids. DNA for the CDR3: TGTGCCAGCAGCTTCTATGGGGGCAGCTATGGCTACACCTTC. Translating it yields CASSFYGGSYGYTF.

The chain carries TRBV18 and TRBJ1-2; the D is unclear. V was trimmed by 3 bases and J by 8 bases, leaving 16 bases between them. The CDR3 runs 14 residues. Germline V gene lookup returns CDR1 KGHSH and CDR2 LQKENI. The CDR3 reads CASSPTALDRGYTF. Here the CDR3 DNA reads TGTGCCAGCTCACCGACTGCTTTGGATCGGGGCTACACCTTC.

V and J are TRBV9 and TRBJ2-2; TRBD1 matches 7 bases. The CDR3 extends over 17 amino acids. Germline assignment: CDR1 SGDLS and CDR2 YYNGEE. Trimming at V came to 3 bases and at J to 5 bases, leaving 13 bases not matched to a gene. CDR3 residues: CASSDRQGSSRTGELFF. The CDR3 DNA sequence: TGTGCCAGCAGCGATCGACAGGGTTCATCGCGGACCGGGGAGCTGTTTTTT.

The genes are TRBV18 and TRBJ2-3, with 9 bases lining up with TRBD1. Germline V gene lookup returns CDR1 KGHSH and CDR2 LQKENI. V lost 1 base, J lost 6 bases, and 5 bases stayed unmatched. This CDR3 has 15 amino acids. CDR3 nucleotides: TGTGCCAGCTCACCACGTGACAGGGGGTTTGATACGCAGTATTTT. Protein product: CASSPRDRGFDTQYF.

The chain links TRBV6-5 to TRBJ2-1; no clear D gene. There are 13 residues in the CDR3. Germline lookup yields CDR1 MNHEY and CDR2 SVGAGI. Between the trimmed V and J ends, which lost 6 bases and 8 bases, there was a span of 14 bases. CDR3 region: CASRSLGLDEQFF. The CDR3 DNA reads TGTGCCAGCAGAAGTTTGGGGTTGGATGAGCAGTTCTTC.

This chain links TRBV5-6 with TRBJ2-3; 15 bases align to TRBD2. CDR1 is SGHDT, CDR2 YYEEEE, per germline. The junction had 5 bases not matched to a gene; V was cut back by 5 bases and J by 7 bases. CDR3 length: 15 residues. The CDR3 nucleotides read TGTGCCAGCAGTCCTGGGACTAGCGGGAGGTATACGCAGTATTTT. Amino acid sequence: CASSPGTSGRYTQYF.

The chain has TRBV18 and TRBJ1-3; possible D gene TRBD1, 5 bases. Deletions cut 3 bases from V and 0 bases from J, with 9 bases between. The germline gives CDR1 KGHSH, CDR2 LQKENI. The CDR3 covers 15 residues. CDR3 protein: CASSPGQLSGNTIYF. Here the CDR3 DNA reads TGTGCCAGCTCACCGGGGCAGCTCTCTGGAAACACCATATATTTT.

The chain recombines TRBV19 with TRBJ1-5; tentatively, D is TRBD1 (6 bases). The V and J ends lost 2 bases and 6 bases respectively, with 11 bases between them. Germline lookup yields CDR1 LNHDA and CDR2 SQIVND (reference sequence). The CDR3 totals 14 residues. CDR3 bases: TGTGCCAGTAGTATAATGCAGGGGATTCAGCCCCAGCATTTT. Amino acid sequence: CASSIMQGIQPQHF.

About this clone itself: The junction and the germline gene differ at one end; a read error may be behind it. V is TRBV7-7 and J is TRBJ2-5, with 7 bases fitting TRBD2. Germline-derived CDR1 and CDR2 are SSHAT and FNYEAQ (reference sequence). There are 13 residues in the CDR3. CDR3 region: CASSLREGETQYF. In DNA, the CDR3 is TGTGCTAGCAGCTTGAGGGAGGGGGAGACCCAGTACTTC.

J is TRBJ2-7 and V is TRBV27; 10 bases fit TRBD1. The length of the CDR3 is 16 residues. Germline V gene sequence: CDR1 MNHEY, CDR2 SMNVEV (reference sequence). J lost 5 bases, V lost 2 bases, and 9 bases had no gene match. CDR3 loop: CASSLLRDRGIHEQYF. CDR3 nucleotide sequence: TGTGCCAGCAGTTTACTACGGGACAGGGGTATCCACGAGCAGTACTTC.

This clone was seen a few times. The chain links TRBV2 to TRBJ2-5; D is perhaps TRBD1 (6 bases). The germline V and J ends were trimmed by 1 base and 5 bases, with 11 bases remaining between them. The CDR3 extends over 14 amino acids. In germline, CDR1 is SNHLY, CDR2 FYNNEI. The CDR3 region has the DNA TGTGCCAGCAGTGAAGGCAACAGGGTTGAGACCCAGTACTTC. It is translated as CASSEGNRVETQYF. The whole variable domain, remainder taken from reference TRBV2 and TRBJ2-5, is EPEVTQTPSHQVTQMGQEVILRCVPISNHLYFYWYRQILGQKVEFLVSFYNNEISEKSEIFDDQFSVERPDGSNFTLKIRSTKLEDSAMYFCASSEGNRVETQYFGPGTRLLVL.

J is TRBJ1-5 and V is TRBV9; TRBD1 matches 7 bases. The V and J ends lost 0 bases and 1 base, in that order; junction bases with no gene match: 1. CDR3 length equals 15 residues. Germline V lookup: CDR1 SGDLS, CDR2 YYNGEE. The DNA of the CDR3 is TGTGCCAGCAGCGTAGAGGGGGCGAGCAATCAGCCCCAGCATTTT. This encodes CASSVEGASNQPQHF.

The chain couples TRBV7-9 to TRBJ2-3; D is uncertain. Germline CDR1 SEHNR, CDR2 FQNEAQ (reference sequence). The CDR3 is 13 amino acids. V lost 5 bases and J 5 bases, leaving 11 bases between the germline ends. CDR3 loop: CASSPMARDTQYF. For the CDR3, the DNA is TGTGCCAGCAGCCCAATGGCGAGAGATACGCAGTATTTT.